This T cell receptor beta chain was recorded in a study of cytomegalovirus exposure and HLA in healthy donors (dated 2017 in TCRdb). For the study in its entirety: According to an earlier analysis of around 600 of the donors, about 180 million T cells yielded some 120 million unique TCR beta sequences and about 300 Gb of sequence data. An early release covering roughly 600 HLA-typed donors comprised approximately 290 gigabases of sequencing data and around 86 million unique TCR sequences. A separate validation cohort of over a hundred different subjects was used in addition to the approximately 640-subject first cohort. Among the 398 genotyped donors, around 81% belonged to the genetic ancestry cluster associated with self-reported Caucasian donors. Among 398 genotyped donors of the cohort, an average of roughly 240,000 unique TCR beta nucleotide sequences were sequenced per donor, 15% to 20% of them non-productive. Donor age, sex, ethnicity and CMV serostatus were compiled alongside the repertoire data. To decide whether each TCR beta V gene segment behaved as functional or pseudogenic, an earlier analysis of some 600 of the donors relied on high-throughput TCR beta sequencing. The study aimed to test whether signatures of past pathogen exposure could be identified by cataloging public T cell receptors. Because of strong linkage in the cohort, five DR-DQ haplotypes were treated as single units for association and clustering. Using immunosequencing, the study profiled T cell repertoires from around 680 subjects and related those repertoires to cytomegalovirus serostatus. HLA typing covered class I and class II loci at four-digit resolution. To predict cytomegalovirus infection status, the study combined high-throughput TCR immunosequencing, statistical association of individual TCRs with disease status, and machine learning. Every discovery cohort repertoire had been produced on one sequencing platform. In a later analysis, previously published TCR beta repertoires from about 670 donors were re-analyzed and high-resolution HLA genotyping was added so that TCR occurrence patterns could be studied. The later analysis used no new phenotypic data to find candidate immune exposures, relying instead on TCR beta sequences and their occurrence across donors. Genome-wide SNP genotypes for about 60% of the roughly 670 donors were used in a later genetic analysis, which treated that subset as a discovery cohort. The number of donors typed differed by locus, with roughly 620-640 for A, B, C, DRB1 and DQB1, roughly 520 for DQA1, 600 to 610 for DPA1, and approximately 470 for DPB1.

The germline V end is reduced by 4 bases and the J end by 4 bases; junction bases left unmatched: 12. CDR1 is given as PRHDT and CDR2 as FYEKMQ, both from the germline V gene (reference sequence). The CDR3 starts with the cysteine, ends with the phenylalanine, and has 18 residues. Solely the CDR3 DNA is kept, with 54 bases framed from the first base. Results and caveats for the whole study, not just this receptor: In a later genetic analysis, a missense DCLRE1C variant was associated with V-gene and J-gene trimming of TCR beta chains, and the association was replicated in an independent cohort. For the cohort, immune exposure information was limited to CMV serostatus. Some 16 rarely observed V segments, including chromosome 9 orphons, were excluded from the earlier analysis of a few hundred of the donors because counts were too low. When HLA alleles, especially DR and DQ, strongly co-occurred, attributing TCR associations to individual alleles was difficult. According to a later genetic analysis, donors in an Asian-associated ancestry cluster had fewer N-insertions in productive TCRs than the approximately 710-donor mean. In an earlier analysis of around 600 of the donors, most TCR beta V segments appeared in productive rearrangements about 90% or about 30% of the time, broadly matching IMGT annotations. In vitro tests confirmed that a few of the cytomegalovirus-associated TCR beta chains recognize cytomegalovirus antigens. According to the authors, the approach could potentially be generalized to other disease states and immunological phenotypes. The sequencing pipeline was judged likely to have produced a cluster of highly shared sequence variants as a technical artifact. Cytomegalovirus status was reported to be diagnosed by the classifier with high specificity and sensitivity in both the original and validation cohorts. Presence/absence analyses assumed roughly uniform sequencing depth across donors, an assumption that may not hold. In a later analysis, HLA-associated TCR beta chains showed more clonal expansion and lower generation probabilities than non-associated chains that were equally common. Some IMGT-functional V segments, including TRBV6-2 and TRBV6-3, could not be told apart with the 87-base-pair reads, so those segments were excluded. Several of the top co-occurrence clusters appeared to be linked to parvovirus B19, influenza, CMV and Epstein-Barr virus, according to a later analysis. Because HLA typing was missing for some donors at each locus, association tests included only the typed subset. This cohort had only TCR beta chains sequenced, and the lack of alpha or paired-chain data limited which features could be detected. Correlated functional status among segregating V segments might reflect linkage disequilibrium, but an unknown experimental factor could not be ruled out. Most TCR sequences were seen in very few donors, while some public TCRs were found in many individuals. A total of fewer than 200 TCR beta chains were listed by the study as associated with cytomegalovirus. In a later analysis, more than 15,000 TCR beta sequences were associated with specific HLA alleles at a false discovery rate of 0.05. Most CMV-associated TCR beta chains appeared to be HLA-restricted in a later analysis, and the HLA associations seemed to be driven largely by CMV exposure. According to a later analysis, TCR association rates differed among HLA loci, with DRB1 alleles showing the most associated TCRs and HLA-C alleles showing the fewest. A further reported finding was that TCR beta sequences accurately predicted the HLA-A and HLA-B alleles for most subjects in the first cohort.

The cohort comprised some 680 healthy bone marrow donors. At the time of sampling, every cohort member was nominally healthy, though immune exposures that went unrecorded were likely present. The donor tested CMV seronegative, placing the donor among the roughly 340 seronegative members of the cohort. Every donor gave a peripheral blood sample, and the peripheral blood mononuclear cells from that sample were used for TCR beta sequencing. The Qiagen DNeasy Blood Extraction Kit was used to extract genomic DNA from the blood cell samples. Library method: the immunoSEQ multiplex PCR assay. For the multiplex PCR, a mixture combining 60 forward primers for TCR Vbeta segments and 13 reverse primers for TCR Jbeta segments was used. The CDR3 region of rearranged TCR beta genes was amplified from genomic DNA by a multiplex PCR assay. The amplified TCR beta libraries were sequenced on the Illumina HiSeq System as 87-base-pair reads. The study's processing was this. Across the 666 repertoires, a later analysis counted 75 million to 90 million unique TCR beta chains, about 10 million of which were shared by at least two donors. Raw reads were error-corrected and collapsed into unique sequences by a nearest-neighbor algorithm in which closely related sequences were merged to remove PCR and sequencing errors. To assign V, D and J gene segments, CDR3 sequences were aligned to IMGT reference sequences. For a sequence to be retained, a match of at least six nucleotides was required to both a V gene segment and a J gene segment. A rearrangement was called productive if the CDR3 had no stop codons and remained in frame with V and J, and every other rearrangement was called non-productive. CDR3 was defined according to IMGT convention as the region running from the second conserved V-encoded cysteine to the conserved J-encoded phenylalanine. In an earlier analysis of more than 550 of the donors, sequences lacking an unambiguous match to a single V gene segment were excluded. In an earlier analysis of approximately 590 of the donors, V segments were called functional above 56.7% productive rearrangements and were called segregating when the between-donor standard deviation exceeded 5%. A statistical classification framework was developed to diagnose cytomegalovirus status using the catalog of TCR beta chain sequences. A later analysis assigned V and J genes by comparing TCR nucleotide sequences with IMGT/GENE-DB human TR gene sequences. The TCRdist pipeline was used in a later analysis to assign CDR3 sequences and most-parsimonious VDJ recombination scenarios. A later analysis defined each TCR beta chain by its CDR3 amino acid sequence plus V-gene family, and excluded reads lacking a unique V-gene family. As a way to deal with suspected cross-contamination and a sequencing artifact, a later analysis dropped 640 or so nucleotide sequences that were highly shared and had low generation probability. A later analysis calculated a clonal expansion index for each public chain from normalized within-repertoire ranks of inferred template counts. Generation probabilities in a later analysis came from a VDJ recombination model fitted to out-of-frame rearrangements, and those results were checked against IGoR. In a later analysis, hypergeometric tests were used to score TCR-TCR, TCR-HLA and TCR-CMV co-occurrence, with a repertoire-size bias correction applied to TCR pairs. In a later analysis, false discovery rates were estimated by permuting HLA or CMV assignments 20 times. In a later analysis, co-occurring TCRs were grouped using DBSCAN, and TCRdist sequence similarity was added for clustering within HLA-allele-positive subsets. Repertoires with fewer than 30,000 or more than 120,000 public chains, plus five repertoires with anomalous nucleotide sharing, were excluded from co-occurrence clustering. Here the immuneACCESS table is served through TCRdb, limited to in-frame sequences with V and J called. Missing clones are a known gap in these copies; in checked studies unresolved V genes cover under half, and the rest lacks a known reason. V and J calls and clone size are copied from that table; D and trimming were computed from the DNA. Present in this sample are 100,000 or so clones, about 70% of which were seen just once. Clones ranked in the top ten supply under 2% of the sample.

This clone was observed a few times. No cognate antigen has been identified for it. Base qualities are missing; no much larger clone stands one base away. The TCR sequence derives from a woman between 35 and 50 years old in good health and CMV-seronegative. The sequence joins TRBV13 to TRBJ2-6, with 8 bases aligning to TRBD1. Sample: PBMCs. In nucleotides, the sequence is TGTGCCAGCAGCTCCAGGACAGGGCGCCTATCGGGGGCCAACGTCCTGACTTTC. This translates into CASSSRTGRLSGANVLTF.